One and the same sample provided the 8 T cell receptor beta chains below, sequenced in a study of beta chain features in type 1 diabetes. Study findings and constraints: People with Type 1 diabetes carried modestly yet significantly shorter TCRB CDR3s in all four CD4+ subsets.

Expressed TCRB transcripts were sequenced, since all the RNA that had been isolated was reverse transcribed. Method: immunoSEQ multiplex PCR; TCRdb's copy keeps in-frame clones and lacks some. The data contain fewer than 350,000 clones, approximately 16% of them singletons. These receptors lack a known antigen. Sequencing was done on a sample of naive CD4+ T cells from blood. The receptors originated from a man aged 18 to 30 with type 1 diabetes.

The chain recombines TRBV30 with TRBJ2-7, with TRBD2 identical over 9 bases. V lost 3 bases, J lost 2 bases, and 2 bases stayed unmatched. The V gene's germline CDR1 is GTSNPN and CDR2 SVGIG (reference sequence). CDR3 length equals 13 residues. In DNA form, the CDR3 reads TGTGCCTGGAGGGTAGCGGGAGCCTACGAGCAGTACTTC. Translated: CAWRVAGAYEQYF.

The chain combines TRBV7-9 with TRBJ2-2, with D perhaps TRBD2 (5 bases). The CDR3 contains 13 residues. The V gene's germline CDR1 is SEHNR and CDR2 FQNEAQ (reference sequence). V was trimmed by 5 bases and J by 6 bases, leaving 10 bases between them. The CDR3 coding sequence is TGTGCCAGCAGCGCAGAGGGTCCCGGGGAGCTGTTTTTT. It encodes CASSAEGPGELFF.

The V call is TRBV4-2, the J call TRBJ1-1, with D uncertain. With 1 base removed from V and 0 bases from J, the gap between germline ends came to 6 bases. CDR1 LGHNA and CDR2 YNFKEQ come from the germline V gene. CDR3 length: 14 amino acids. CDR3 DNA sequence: TGTGCCAGCAGCCAAGGAGTTATGAACACTGAAGCTTTCTTT. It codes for CASSQGVMNTEAFF.

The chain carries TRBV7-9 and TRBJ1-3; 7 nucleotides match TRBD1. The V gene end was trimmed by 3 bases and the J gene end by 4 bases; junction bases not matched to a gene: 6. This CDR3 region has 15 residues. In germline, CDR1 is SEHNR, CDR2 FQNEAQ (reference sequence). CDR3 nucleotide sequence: TGTGCCAGCAGCTTCATCGGGACAGTAGGAAACACCATATATTTT. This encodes CASSFIGTVGNTIYF.

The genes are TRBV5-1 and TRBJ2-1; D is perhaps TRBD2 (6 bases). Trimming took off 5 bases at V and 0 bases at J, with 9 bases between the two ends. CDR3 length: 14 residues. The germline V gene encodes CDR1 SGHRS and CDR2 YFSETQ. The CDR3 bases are TGCGCCAGCAGGTTAGCGGACTCCTACAATGAGCAGTTCTTC. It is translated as CASRLADSYNEQFF.

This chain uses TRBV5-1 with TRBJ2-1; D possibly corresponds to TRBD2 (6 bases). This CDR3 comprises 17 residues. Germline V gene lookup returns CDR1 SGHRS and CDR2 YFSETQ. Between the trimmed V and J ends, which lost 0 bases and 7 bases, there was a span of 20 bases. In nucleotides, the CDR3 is TGCGCCAGCAGCTTGGTAGATACTAGCAGGGCACCTAATGAGCAGTTCTTC. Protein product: CASSLVDTSRAPNEQFF.

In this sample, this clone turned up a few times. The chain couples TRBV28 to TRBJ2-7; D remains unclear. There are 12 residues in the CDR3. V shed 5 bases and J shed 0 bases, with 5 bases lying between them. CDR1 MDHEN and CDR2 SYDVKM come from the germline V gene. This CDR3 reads CASSLPSYEQYF. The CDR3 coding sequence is TGTGCCAGCAGTCTTCCCTCCTACGAGCAGTACTTC.

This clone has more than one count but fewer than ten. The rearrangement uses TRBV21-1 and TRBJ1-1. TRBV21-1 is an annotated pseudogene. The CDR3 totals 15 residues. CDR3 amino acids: CASSKEYEGGTEAFF. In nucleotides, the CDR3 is TGTGCCAGCAGCAAAGAGTATGAGGGGGGGACTGAAGCTTTCTTT.